Sequencing of this T cell receptor (beta chain) was carried out in a study of CD8+ T cells in alopecia areata. Germline CDR1 and CDR2: SGDLS and YYNGEE. This CDR3 region has 17 residues. The trim removed 2 bases at V and 2 bases at J, leaving 6 bases unmatched. After isolation, RNA underwent reverse transcription to generate cDNA as the sequencing template. TCRdb keeps only in-frame clones here, not all; method: immunoSEQ multiplex PCR. Of 20,000 to 30,000 clones listed, about 50% are singletons. Study outcomes and limitations: Clonality exceeded that of normal scalp in lesional scalp, most notably in alopecia totalis/universalis.

Worth noting for this clone: The antigen remains unidentified.

This receptor was taken from a human donor with alopecia areata. This chain joins TRBV9 and TRBJ2-3, with 12 bases matching TRBD1. The sequencing input was NKG2D-high CD8+ T cells sorted from blood. The CDR3 sequence is CASSVGGTGGYTDTQYF. For the CDR3, the DNA is TGTGCCAGCAGCGTGGGCGGGACAGGGGGCTACACAGATACGCAGTATTTT. Full variable domain (missing parts from reference TRBV9 and TRBJ2-3): DSGVTQTPKHLITATGQRVTLRCSPRSGDLSVYWYQQSLDQGLQFLIQYYNGEERAKGNILERFSAQQFPDLHSELNLSSLELGDSALYFCASSVGGTGGYTDTQYFGPGTRLTVL.